The 30 T cell receptor beta chains reported below all come from one sample, sequenced in a study of patients and donors after allogeneic stem cell transplantation. TCRdb re-analysed the RT-PCR reads in MiXCR, keeping a single row per CDR3 protein. The sample contains hundreds of thousands of distinct CDR3 sequences, about 38% of which appear only once. The source material was blood, either unsorted or a sorted T cell fraction (not recorded which). The receptors come from a human donor who was either an allogeneic HSCT recipient or a stem cell or donor lymphocyte infusion donor (not recorded which). It is not recorded whose cells these are; they may come from a transplant donor.

This clonotype has only a few counts. This chain uses TRBV29-1 with TRBJ2-3; TRBD1 matches 8 bases. V lost 5 bases, J lost 4 bases, and 5 bases stayed unmatched. This CDR3 spans 13 amino acids. Germline V gene sequence: CDR1 SQVTM, CDR2 ANQGSEA. DNA for the CDR3: TGCAGCGTTTCAGGGGGCGACGCAGATACGCAGTATTTT. This encodes CSVSGGDADTQYF.

CDR3 region: CASSHGTDSPLHF. The CDR3 region has the DNA TGTGCCAGCAGCCACGGAACTGATTCACCCCTCCACTTT. The chain employs TRBV3-1 and TRBJ1-6, with D hard to call. This CDR3 has 13 residues. CDR1 and CDR2 (germline): LGHDT, YNNKEL (reference sequence). The ends were cut back, 3 bases at V and 8 bases at J, with 8 bases in the middle.

The chain recombines TRBV27 with TRBJ2-5; D unclear. Germline V gives CDR1 MNHEY, CDR2 SMNVEV (reference sequence). This CDR3 has 13 residues. Trimming left V 3 bases short and J 5 bases short, with 10 bases between. The CDR3 DNA sequence: TGTGCCAGCAGTTTTCGTTTTTGGGAGACCCAGTACTTC. This gives the protein CASSFRFWETQYF.

This clonotype was seen more than once but under ten times. The chain combines TRBV12-3 or TRBV12-4 with TRBJ1-5; the match to TRBD1 covers 10 bases. CDR3 length: 14 amino acids. The junction had 4 bases not matched to a gene; V was cut back by 5 bases and J by 6 bases. In DNA form, the CDR3 reads TGTGCCAGCAGTCAAGACAGGGGGCGTCAGCCCCAGCATTTT. Protein product: CASSQDRGRQPQHF.

The gene calls are TRBV12-3 or TRBV12-4 and TRBJ1-1; 7 bases line up with TRBD1. With 3 bases clipped from V and 5 bases from J, the junction kept 9 bases outside the gene matches. The CDR3 runs to 15 residues. CDR3 amino acids: CASSLATGLGTEAFF. CDR3 DNA sequence: TGTGCCAGCAGTTTGGCGACAGGGCTGGGTACTGAAGCTTTCTTT.

The chain uses TRBV6-6 and TRBJ1-5; TRBD1 matches 8 bases. The J segment lost 4 bases and the V segment lost 0 bases, leaving 8 bases of the junction unmatched. The CDR3 length is 17 residues. In germline, CDR1 is MNHNY, CDR2 SVGAGI (reference sequence). CDR3 loop: CASSYSMAGGTNQPQHF. In nucleotides, the CDR3 is TGTGCCAGCAGTTACTCGATGGCAGGGGGCACAAATCAGCCCCAGCATTTT.

This clonotype has a handful of counts. V usage is TRBV12-3 or TRBV12-4 and J usage is TRBJ2-1; D gene uncertain. The CDR3 extends over 13 amino acids. V lost 5 bases and J lost 9, with 14 bases in between. For the CDR3, the DNA is TGTGCCAGCAGTCCGACTGCAGTGGGTGAGCAGTTCTTC. This encodes CASSPTAVGEQFF.

This clonotype was observed a few times. The CDR3 DNA reads TGTGCCACCAGCAGGGGTAGGACAGGGAGTAACACTGAAGCTTTCTTT. This codes for CATSRGRTGSNTEAFF. The chain recombines TRBV15 with TRBJ1-1, with 8 nucleotides matching TRBD1. The CDR3 totals 16 residues. The V gene end was trimmed by 3 bases and the J gene end by 2 bases; junction bases not matched to a gene: 8. Per the germline V gene, CDR1 is LNHNV and CDR2 is YYDKDF (reference sequence).

The rearrangement joins TRBV27 to TRBJ2-3; D possibly uses TRBD1 or TRBD2 (5 bases each). Trimming stripped 7 bases from V and 8 bases from J, with 22 bases between. The CDR3 totals 15 residues. Germline values: CDR1 MNHEY, CDR2 SMNVEV (reference sequence). CDR3 bases: TGTGCCAGCACCTCACCCGGGACCGGTGGAGGTACGCAGTATTTT. Its protein is CASTSPGTGGGTQYF.

The chain carries TRBV4-1 and TRBJ2-7; D possibly corresponds to TRBD2 (6 bases). The germline V and J ends were trimmed by 5 bases and 0 bases, with 11 bases remaining between them. The V gene's germline CDR1 is MGHRA and CDR2 YSYEKL. CDR3 size: 14 residues. CDR3: CASSSTSSSYEQYF. The CDR3 nucleotides read TGCGCCAGCAGCTCGACTAGTAGCTCCTACGAGCAGTACTTC.

The V call is TRBV6-5, the J call TRBJ2-7, with D uncertain. Trimming took off 2 bases at V and 3 bases at J, with 11 bases between the two ends. Germline-derived CDR1 and CDR2 are MNHEY and SVGAGI. The length of the CDR3 is 14 residues. The CDR3 DNA follows: TGTGCCAGCAGTTACAGAGACCGCAGCTACGAGCAGTACTTC. It translates to CASSYRDRSYEQYF.

This clonotype was observed at least ten times. The genes are TRBV20-1 and TRBJ1-1; D is uncertain. This CDR3 comprises 13 residues. Germline CDR1 DFQATT, CDR2 SNEGSKA (reference sequence). V was cut by 1 base and J by 0 bases, with 6 bases left in between. Here the CDR3 reads CSARGLLNTEAFF. The CDR3 nucleotides are TGCAGTGCTAGAGGGCTGCTGAACACTGAAGCTTTCTTT.

The chain uses TRBV5-1 and TRBJ1-4; D unresolved. The germline CDR1 and CDR2 sequences are SGHRS and YFSETQ. This CDR3 has 16 amino acids. V gave up 1 base and J gave up 4 bases, with 14 bases separating them. CDR3 DNA: TGCGCCAGCAGCTTGAGTTGGCGAGGAGGTAATGAAAAACTGTTTTTT. As protein: CASSLSWRGGNEKLFF.

This clonotype was detected a few times. The chain carries TRBV5-1 and TRBJ2-5; 7 nucleotides line up with TRBD1. V gave up 4 bases and J gave up 3 bases; unmatched junction bases: 3. CDR1 SGHRS and CDR2 YFSETQ come from the germline V gene. The CDR3 loop spans 13 amino acids. The CDR3 here is CASSGTGEETQYF. CDR3 DNA sequence: TGCGCCAGCAGCGGAACAGGGGAAGAGACCCAGTACTTC.

The genes are TRBV29-1 and TRBJ2-1; the D gene is possibly TRBD2 (7 bases). The CDR3 spans 17 residues. The germline gives CDR1 SQVTM, CDR2 ANQGSEA. The ends were cut back, 4 bases at V and 4 bases at J, with 23 bases in the middle. CDR3 coding DNA: TGCAGCGTTGCGGCAGGGAGGGACATTAGGCTTTACAATGAGCAGTTCTTC. This encodes CSVAAGRDIRLYNEQFF.

The CDR3 is CSARAWGYNEQFF. Here the CDR3 DNA reads TGCAGTGCTAGAGCTTGGGGATACAATGAGCAGTTCTTC. The chain recombines TRBV20-1 with TRBJ2-1, with D hard to call. V shed 1 base and J shed 4 bases, with 8 bases lying between them. This CDR3 is 13 amino acids long. CDR1 is DFQATT and CDR2 is SNEGSKA in the germline V gene (reference sequence).

V usage is TRBV28 and J usage is TRBJ2-3; D gene unclear. The germline gives CDR1 MDHEN, CDR2 SYDVKM. V was trimmed by 7 bases and J by 0 bases, leaving 8 bases between them. The CDR3 is 13 residues long. CDR3 region: CASTSSSTDTQYF. The CDR3, as DNA: TGTGCCAGCACTAGTTCTAGCACAGATACGCAGTATTTT.

The chain joins TRBV5-1 to TRBJ1-4; D is perhaps TRBD1 (6 bases). The germline gives CDR1 SGHRS, CDR2 YFSETQ. With 5 bases removed from V and 4 bases from J, the gap between germline ends came to 15 bases. The CDR3 sequence is 15 residues long. Written as DNA, the CDR3 is TGCGCCAGCAGGGCATCAGGGGCATTTAATGAAAAACTGTTTTTT. It translates to CASRASGAFNEKLFF.

This chain connects TRBV12-3 or TRBV12-4 to TRBJ2-7; D is possibly TRBD1 or TRBD2 (5 bases each). The CDR3 has 13 amino acids. With 6 bases removed from V and 5 bases from J, the gap between germline ends came to 14 bases. The chain's CDR3 is CASSPGTRNEQYF. In nucleotides, the CDR3 is TGTGCCAGCAGCCCCGGGACGAGGAACGAGCAGTACTTC.

The DNA of the CDR3 is TGCGCCAGCAGCCAAGTCGGACAGGGGAGCACTGAAGCTTTCTTT. It is translated as CASSQVGQGSTEAFF. The rearrangement uses TRBV4-3 and TRBJ1-1, with TRBD1 matching 9 bases. Trimming cost V 1 base and J 4 bases; bases outside gene matches: 4. Germline V gene sequence: CDR1 LGHNA, CDR2 YSLEER. The CDR3 spans 15 residues.

This clonotype appeared a few times. This chain connects TRBV6-5 to TRBJ1-5; D is undetermined. V was pared by 0 bases and J by 3 bases, with 9 bases between. CDR1 is MNHEY and CDR2 is SVGAGI in the germline V gene. This CDR3 region has 15 residues. The CDR3 DNA sequence: TGTGCCAGCAGTTACTCCTACAGTGACAATCAGCCCCAGCATTTT. Residues: CASSYSYSDNQPQHF.

The chain has TRBV4-2 and TRBJ1-3; D is possibly TRBD1 (5 bases). Trimming stripped 0 bases from V and 4 bases from J, with 19 bases between. Germline V gene lookup returns CDR1 LGHNA and CDR2 YNFKEQ. The CDR3 runs 18 residues. As DNA, the CDR3 is TGTGCCAGCAGCCAAGATCCAAGGGACGGGGCGAGGGGAAACACCATATATTTT. Its protein is CASSQDPRDGARGNTIYF.

This clonotype was seen more than once but under ten times. The chain links TRBV28 to TRBJ1-1; D call uncertain. CDR3 length: 10 amino acids. Trimming removed 6 bases from V and 6 bases from J, with 5 bases in between. Germline V gives CDR1 MDHEN, CDR2 SYDVKM. The CDR3 nucleotides read TGTGCCAGCAGGCAGTCTGAAGCTTTCTTT. Its translation is CASRQSEAFF.

This clonotype was seen repeatedly, ten times or more. The chain has TRBV20-1 and TRBJ2-7, with 9 bases matching TRBD1. This CDR3 comprises 13 residues. Germline V lookup: CDR1 DFQATT, CDR2 SNEGSKA (reference sequence). V trimming: 5 bases; J trimming: 4 bases; junction bases outside the gene matches: 6. The CDR3 nucleotides are TGCAGTGCTGCGGGACAGGGAAGGTACGAGCAGTACTTC. This sequence encodes CSAAGQGRYEQYF.

This clonotype was found a few times. V gene TRBV21-1 combines with J gene TRBJ1-4; the table's D gene call, TRBD1, was not cross checked with the DNA. TRBV21-1 is designated a pseudogene. The CDR3 runs to 15 residues. Here the CDR3 DNA reads TGTGCCAGCAGACTTTCCGGGACAGGGGCTGAAAAACTGTTTTTT. Protein product: CASRLSGTGAEKLFF.

V and J are TRBV10-3 and TRBJ1-6; D unclear. The CDR3 is made up of 15 amino acids. The V gene lost 6 bases and the J gene lost 8 bases, with 17 bases spanning the gap. Germline V gene sequence: CDR1 ENHRY, CDR2 SYGVKD. The CDR3 nucleotides are TGTGCCATCAGAGCTACCGACGGGGTGTATTCACCCCTCCACTTT. It specifies CAIRATDGVYSPLHF.

The rearrangement links TRBV2 to TRBJ1-5; no firm D call. Germline assignment: CDR1 SNHLY and CDR2 FYNNEI. The CDR3 runs to 17 residues. Deletions cut 0 bases from V and 3 bases from J, with 15 bases between. The CDR3 region is CASSEAGHRLNNQPQHF. The CDR3 bases are TGTGCCAGCAGTGAAGCAGGGCATCGGTTAAACAATCAGCCCCAGCATTTT.

The J gene is TRBJ2-7, the V gene TRBV20-1; maybe TRBD2 (6 bases). The V end was cut by 2 bases, the J end by 2 bases, with 16 bases between. The CDR3 length is 15 residues. The germline V gene has CDR1 DFQATT and CDR2 SNEGSKA (reference sequence). CDR3 amino acids: CSARFLGDWAYEQYF. CDR3 in DNA: TGCAGTGCTAGATTTTTAGGGGACTGGGCCTACGAGCAGTACTTC.

This clonotype was detected a few times. The chain is built from TRBV9 and TRBJ1-5, with D hard to call. The CDR3 extends over 14 amino acids. Trimming shortened V by 0 bases and J by 5 bases, and 9 bases separated the two germline ends. Germline V gene sequence: CDR1 SGDLS, CDR2 YYNGEE. CDR3 amino acids: CASSVGAVYQPQHF. The DNA for the CDR3 is TGTGCCAGCAGCGTAGGGGCGGTTTATCAGCCCCAGCATTTT. The full variable domain, completed using reference TRBV9 and TRBJ1-5, is DSGVTQTPKHLITATGQRVTLRCSPRSGDLSVYWYQQSLDQGLQFLIQYYNGEERAKGNILERFSAQQFPDLHSELNLSSLELGDSALYFCASSVGAVYQPQHFGDGTRLSIL.

This clonotype was detected only a few times. The chain couples TRBV6-6 to TRBJ1-6, with D possibly TRBD1 on 5 matching bases. The CDR3 is made up of 16 amino acids. Per the germline V gene, CDR1 is MNHNY and CDR2 is SVGAGI (reference sequence). V lost 0 bases and J lost 7, with 13 bases in between. The CDR3, as DNA: TGTGCCAGCAGTTACTCGGCGGGGAGGGGCAATTCACCCCTCCACTTT. Translated, it gives CASSYSAGRGNSPLHF.